This T cell receptor (beta chain) was observed in a study of cytotoxic CD8 clonotypes in ibrutinib-treated CLL (dated by TCRdb to the early 2020s). About the full investigation: The cohort had ten to twelve relapsed/refractory and around 15 treatment-naive patients; approximately 17 were IGHV unmutated. Partial responses were observed in about 25 patients and complete responses in 2; after a median follow-up of around 68 months, remission was maintained in 15 or so patients and progression was observed in some 12. All remission and progressive disease samples were collected while patients were still receiving ibrutinib. On average, each sample had about 250,000 productive templates and 94,082 productive rearrangements. Samples at response were collected after a median of about 12 months of treatment, with a range of about 6 to 40 months. Cryopreserved peripheral blood mononuclear cells were collected before treatment, at response, and at either disease progression or sustained remission. Of the roughly 86 people in the trial, approximately 24 had longitudinal samples available. General conclusions and limits of the study: Sampling times were not matched between sustained-remission and progressing patients, and lymph node repertoires were not studied. Public clonotypes were rare and either contracted or stayed stable during treatment, and the rise in clonality at ibrutinib response reflected the expansion of private clonotypes. An increase in clonality was observed at ibrutinib response, with clonality remaining stable during sustained remission and falling back toward baseline at progression. Baseline clonality was found to be higher than that of age-matched healthy donors and was strongly correlated with circulating CD8+ T-cell counts.

About this clone itself: Its antigen remains unidentified. Per-nucleotide qualities are absent, and no much larger clonotype sits a single base away.

Per the publication, the time point label means: about a year on ibrutinib. For TCR beta library preparation, roughly 2 micrograms of genomic DNA were extracted from the cryopreserved PBMCs. Longitudinal blood samples from CLL patients on ibrutinib monotherapy underwent high-throughput TCR beta sequencing. The patients were enrolled in a single-center, open-label phase 2 trial of ibrutinib monotherapy. On a MiSeq, deep resolution sequencing aimed for a depth between 1 in 1 million and 1 in 200,000 T cells, with each clonotype covered roughly 10x on average. TCR beta libraries were generated with the immunoSEQ hsTCRB Kit. For the original study's pipeline: Data were analyzed with ImmunoSEQ Data Assistant and ImmunoSEQ Analyzer, with V, D and J genes assigned per IMGT definitions. Clonality was computed as one minus normalized Shannon entropy of productive rearrangement frequencies, ranging from 0 to 1. Only overrepresented clonotypes making up at least 0.05% of each patient's repertoire were included in the public clonotype analysis. Roughly 12 age-matched healthy donor repertoires from immuneACCESS were used as controls for clonality. The table comes from immuneACCESS by way of TCRdb, which keeps in-frame sequences with V and J called. Part of the clones is missing from these tables; in studies checked, under half for an unresolved V gene and the rest for unknown reasons. Clonal size and the V and J genes are those of that table, whereas D and trimming came from the DNA. The sample table records some 200,000 clones; roughly three quarters of these occur just once. Over 10% of the sample comes from the top ten.

CDR3 length: 14 amino acids, cysteine to phenylalanine. Kept here is only the CDR3 DNA, which spans 42 bases and is read in frame from base 1. Trimming at the junction amounts to 3 bases on V and 1 base on J, and the germline ends lie 9 bases apart. From a lookup of the germline V gene, CDR1 and CDR2 are MGHRA and YSYEKL. This sequence uses TRBV4-1 and TRBJ1-2, with TRBD1 tentatively as D gene (6 bases match). Sequenced here: PBMCs, sampled after 12 months of ibrutinib treatment. The source is a human donor with chronic lymphocytic leukemia. The CDR3 in this case is CASSQDRNNYGYTF. DNA sequence: TGCGCCAGCAGCCAGGACAGAAATAACTATGGCTACACCTTC.